The table lists the clone carrying this T cell receptor beta chain with a few counts. What it binds is not known. The protocol attached unique molecular identifiers to individual cDNA molecules. Using its own MiXCR run on the 5' RACE reads, TCRdb lists one record per CDR3 protein. This sample has around 57,000 distinct CDR3 sequences, with 6.2% found just once. This entry comes from a study of early T cells in non-severe SARS-CoV-2 infection. On the study more broadly: Whole-blood bulk RNA, unsorted, was sequenced, and chains were unpaired. Notes on the study in general: Anti-spike CD8 responses were favored in VDJdb matching, and private and CD4 specificities were missed.

Germline V CDR1 and CDR2: SGHTA, FQGNSA. The CDR3 totals 15 residues. V gave up 3 bases and J gave up 4 bases; unmatched junction bases: 3. This clonotype originated in an adult who was a healthcare worker with PCR-confirmed SARS-CoV-2 infection or an uninfected control (not recorded which). The sample consisted of whole blood. This rearrangement joins TRBV7-2 to TRBJ1-5; 10 bases fit TRBD1. This chain's CDR3 is CASSFGDRGNQPQHF. The CDR3 coding sequence is TGTGCCAGCAGCTTCGGGGACAGGGGTAATCAGCCCCAGCATTTT. The variable domain in full, with the rest retrieved from reference TRBV7-2 and TRBJ1-5, is GAGVSQSPSNKVTEKGKDVELRCDPISGHTALYWYRQSLGQGLEFLIYFQGNSAPDKSGLPSDRFSAERTGGSVSTLTIQRTQQEDSAVYLCASSFGDRGNQPQHFGDGTRLSIL.